Each of the 12 T cell receptor beta chains below was sequenced from the same sample in a study of blood T cell repertoires in COVID-19. The repertoire was sequenced with immunoSEQ multiplex PCR; TCRdb's copy has only in-frame clones and lacks some. Of fewer than 300,000 clones in the sample, around 87% are singletons; the top ten hold about 2.1%. The sequenced sample was peripheral blood. The receptors here all came from a woman aged 50 to 60 with acute or convalescent COVID-19.

V is TRBV7-8 and J is TRBJ2-7; TRBD2 matches at 7 bases. Germline loops: CDR1 SGHVS, CDR2 FQNEAQ. The CDR3 consists of 15 residues. Trimming at V came to 2 bases and at J to 1 base, leaving 5 bases not matched to a gene. The CDR3 nucleotides are TGTGCCAGCAGCTTAATGGGCGGGGGTTCCTACGAGCAGTACTTC. Residues: CASSLMGGGSYEQYF.

This clone was detected only once. This chain links TRBV7-3 with TRBJ1-5; possibly TRBD1 for D (5 bases). Germline V gene sequence: CDR1 SGHTA, CDR2 FQGTGA. With 2 bases removed from V and 2 bases from J, the gap between germline ends came to 13 bases. This CDR3 has 16 amino acids. In DNA, the CDR3 is TGTGCCAGCAGCTTAGAAGGGGAGGAAGGCAATCAGCCCCAGCATTTT. Amino acid sequence: CASSLEGEEGNQPQHF.

This chain joins TRBV11-2 and TRBJ2-3; D is unclear. The V end lost 2 bases, the J end lost 0 bases, and 12 bases lay between the germline ends. CDR1 and CDR2 (germline): SGHAT, FQNNGV. The length of the CDR3 is 16 residues. This chain's CDR3 is CASSLPKPTSTDTQYF. The CDR3 DNA reads TGTGCCAGCAGCTTACCCAAGCCAACTAGCACAGATACGCAGTATTTT.

The CDR3 DNA reads as TGTGCCAGCAGCTGGACAGGGGGTAATGGCTACACCTTC. Its protein product is CASSWTGGNGYTF. The chain has TRBV7-9 and TRBJ1-2, with TRBD1 identical over 10 bases. With 4 bases clipped from V and 6 bases from J, the junction kept 2 bases outside the gene matches. This CDR3 contains 13 residues. Germline-derived CDR1 and CDR2 are SEHNR and FQNEAQ (reference sequence).

The chain's CDR3 is CASSLAQGSEQFF. The CDR3 DNA is TGTGCCAGCAGTTTAGCCCAGGGTTCTGAGCAGTTCTTC. The chain carries TRBV12-3 or TRBV12-4 and TRBJ2-1, with D tentatively TRBD1 (5 bases). CDR3 length equals 13 residues. Trimming took 0 bases from V and 9 from J, leaving 9 bases between them.

V and J are TRBV2 and TRBJ2-7; possibly TRBD1 for D (6 bases). This CDR3 is 15 amino acids long. Per the germline V gene, CDR1 is SNHLY and CDR2 is FYNNEI. V lost 3 bases and J 6 bases, leaving 18 bases between the germline ends. The DNA of the CDR3 is TGTGCCAGCAGTGAGTGGTCTAGCAGAGGGGGCGAGCAGTACTTC. Translation gives CASSEWSSRGGEQYF.

Only one count was recorded for this clone. The chain couples TRBV19 to TRBJ1-5; possible D gene TRBD1, 5 bases. The CDR3 runs to 16 residues. Germline V gives CDR1 LNHDA, CDR2 SQIVND (reference sequence). V was shortened by 1 base and J by 2 bases, with 12 bases between the two germline ends. For the CDR3, the DNA is TGTGCCAGTAGTATAGGGAGGGGTTGGGGCAATCAGCCCCAGCATTTT. Encoded protein: CASSIGRGWGNQPQHF.

V is TRBV18 and J is TRBJ1-1; D is perhaps TRBD1 (5 bases). The germline V and J ends were trimmed by 3 bases and 4 bases, with 12 bases remaining between them. The CDR3 runs 14 residues. The germline V gene has CDR1 KGHSH and CDR2 LQKENI. The CDR3 DNA follows: TGTGCCAGCTCACCTAGCCCGGGGGGCACTGAAGCTTTCTTT. Its protein product is CASSPSPGGTEAFF.

This chain joins TRBV28 and TRBJ1-3; D call uncertain. Trimming shortened V by 6 bases and J by 0 bases, and 9 bases separated the two germline ends. The CDR3 loop spans 14 amino acids. In germline, CDR1 is MDHEN, CDR2 SYDVKM. CDR3 in DNA: TGTGCCAGCAGCACCGCCTACTCTGGAAACACCATATATTTT. Its protein product is CASSTAYSGNTIYF.

This rearrangement joins TRBV19 to TRBJ2-1; D is ambiguous. With 5 bases removed from V and 3 bases from J, the gap between germline ends came to 11 bases. The CDR3 consists of 14 residues. Germline CDR1 and CDR2: LNHDA and SQIVND (reference sequence). Here the CDR3 DNA reads TGTGCCAGTAGTCCATCCGGGTTCTACAATGAGCAGTTCTTC. Translation: CASSPSGFYNEQFF.

The chain couples TRBV7-8 to TRBJ2-7; 14 bases map to TRBD2. Germline V lookup: CDR1 SGHVS, CDR2 FQNEAQ. The V gene end was trimmed by 1 base and the J gene end by 3 bases; junction bases not matched to a gene: 5. The CDR3 length is 17 residues. CDR3: CASSLGGLAGVLYEQYF. In nucleotides, the CDR3 is TGTGCCAGCAGCTTAGGGGGACTAGCGGGAGTCCTCTACGAGCAGTACTTC. Drawing the rest from reference TRBV7-8 and TRBJ2-7, the complete variable domain is GAGVSQSPRYKVAKRGQDVALRCDPISGHVSLFWYQQALGQGPEFLTYFQNEAQLDKSGLPSDRFFAERPEGSVSTLKIQRTQQEDSAVYLCASSLGGLAGVLYEQYFGPGTRLTVT.

This clone showed up just once. The chain is built from TRBV7-2 and TRBJ1-2, with D possibly TRBD1 on 5 matching bases. The CDR3 runs to 12 residues. The germline CDR1 and CDR2 sequences are SGHTA and FQGNSA. V shed 5 bases and J shed 4 bases, with 8 bases lying between them. CDR3 bases: TGTGCCAGCAGCCAGGACACCTATGGCTACACCTTC. The encoded protein is CASSQDTYGYTF.